This note documents a single TCR beta chain sequence. Per the study methods: Reference gene primer amplification gave nucleated cell count estimates. Libraries were prepared by immunoSEQ multiplex PCR; TCRdb keeps only in-frame clonotypes and omits some of them. The DNA gave D and trimming, while V, J and clone size come from that table. The sample includes over 11,000 clones, 90% of them seen just once. The V gene lost 8 bases and the J gene lost 3 bases, with 11 bases spanning the gap. This CDR3 is 13 amino acids long. The record originates from a study of blood T cell repertoires in COVID-19. Study context: Specimens from acute and convalescent COVID-19 originated in the United States, Italy and Spain. PBMCs, B-cell-depleted T cells, or T cells provided the cDNA or gDNA that made up the material.

The specimen was peripheral blood. The TCR originated in a human donor in a cohort sampled during active COVID-19. The chain employs TRBV12-3 or TRBV12-4 and TRBJ1-3; D not resolved. In DNA, the CDR3 is TGTGCCAGCGCGAGGGCTGATGGAAACACCATATATTTT. Its translation is CASARADGNTIYF.